The entry below gives a single TCR beta chain sequence along with its context. Its antigen is as yet unknown. V gave up 5 bases and J gave up 1 base; unmatched junction bases: 9. There are 15 residues in the CDR3. Germline assignment: CDR1 SQVTM and CDR2 ANQGSEA. The sample originates from a study of T cell responses to AZD1222 COVID-19 vaccine. For the study at large: Timing groups of about 4 and about 12 weeks for second doses were pooled.

The study, taken as a whole, reports: Baseline serology detected seropositivity in only 5 or 6 AZD1222 recipients. Dominant at 160-218 and 743-854, vaccine-associated CD4 TCRs also spanned spike.

Clones were sequenced by immunoSEQ multiplex PCR, and TCRdb holds only the in-frame ones, with some missing. The sample shows some 100,000 clones, about nine tenths of them seen only once. This sequence was found in an adult in good health. This chain connects TRBV29-1 to TRBJ2-3; 7 bases agree with TRBD1. This sample comprised peripheral blood, obtained on day 0 of AZD1222 vaccination. The CDR3 bases are TGCAGCGTTCCGGACAGGTCCCAGCGCACAGATACGCAGTATTTT. Translated: CSVPDRSQRTDTQYF.